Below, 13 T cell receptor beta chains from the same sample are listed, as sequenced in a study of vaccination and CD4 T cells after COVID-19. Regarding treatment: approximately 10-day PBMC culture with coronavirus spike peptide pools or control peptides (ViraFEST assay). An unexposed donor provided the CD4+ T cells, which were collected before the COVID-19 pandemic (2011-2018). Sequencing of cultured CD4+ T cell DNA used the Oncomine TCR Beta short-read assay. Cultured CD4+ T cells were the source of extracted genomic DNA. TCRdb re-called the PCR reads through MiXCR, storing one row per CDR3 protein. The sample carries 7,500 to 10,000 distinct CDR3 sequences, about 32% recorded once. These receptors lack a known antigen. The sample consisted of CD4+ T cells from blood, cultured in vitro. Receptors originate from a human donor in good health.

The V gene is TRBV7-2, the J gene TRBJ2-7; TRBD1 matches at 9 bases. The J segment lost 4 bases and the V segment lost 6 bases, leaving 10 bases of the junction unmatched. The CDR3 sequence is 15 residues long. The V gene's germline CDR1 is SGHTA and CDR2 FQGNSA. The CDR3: CASSLSSDRGYEQYF. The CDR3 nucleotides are TGTGCCAGCAGTCTTTCCAGTGACAGGGGGTACGAGCAGTACTTC.

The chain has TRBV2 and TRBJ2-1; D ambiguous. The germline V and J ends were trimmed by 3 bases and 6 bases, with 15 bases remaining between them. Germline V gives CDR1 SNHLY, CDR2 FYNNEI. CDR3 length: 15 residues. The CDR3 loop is CASSDNLVFGNEQFF. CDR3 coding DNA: TGTGCCAGCAGTGATAACCTGGTATTTGGCAATGAGCAGTTCTTC.

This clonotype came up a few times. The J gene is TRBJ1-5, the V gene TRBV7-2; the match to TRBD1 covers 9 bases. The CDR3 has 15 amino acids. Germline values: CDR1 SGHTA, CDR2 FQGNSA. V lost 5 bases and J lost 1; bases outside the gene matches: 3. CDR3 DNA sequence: TGTGCCAGCAGCCCGGGACAGGGAAGCAATCAGCCCCAGCATTTT. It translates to CASSPGQGSNQPQHF. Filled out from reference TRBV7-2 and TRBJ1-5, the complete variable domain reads GAGVSQSPSNKVTEKGKDVELRCDPISGHTALYWYRQSLGQGLEFLIYFQGNSAPDKSGLPSDRFSAERTGGSVSTLTIQRTQQEDSAVYLCASSPGQGSNQPQHFGDGTRLSIL.

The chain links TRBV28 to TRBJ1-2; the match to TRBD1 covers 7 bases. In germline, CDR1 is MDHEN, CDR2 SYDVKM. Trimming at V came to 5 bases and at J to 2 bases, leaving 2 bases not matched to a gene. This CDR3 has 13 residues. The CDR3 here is CASSEGQNYGYTF. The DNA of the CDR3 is TGTGCCAGCAGTGAGGGACAGAACTATGGCTACACCTTC.

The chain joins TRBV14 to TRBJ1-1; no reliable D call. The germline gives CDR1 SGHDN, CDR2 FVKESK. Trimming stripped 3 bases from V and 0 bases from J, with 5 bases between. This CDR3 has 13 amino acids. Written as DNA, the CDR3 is TGTGCCAGCAGCCAGGAACTGAACACTGAAGCTTTCTTT. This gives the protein CASSQELNTEAFF.

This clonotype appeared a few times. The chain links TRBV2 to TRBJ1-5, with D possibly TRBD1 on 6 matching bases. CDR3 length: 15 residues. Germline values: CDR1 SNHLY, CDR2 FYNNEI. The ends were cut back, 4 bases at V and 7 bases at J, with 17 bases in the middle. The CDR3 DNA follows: TGTGCCAGCAGTGTATACGTAGGGGGGGGGCAGCCCCAGCATTTT. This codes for CASSVYVGGGQPQHF.

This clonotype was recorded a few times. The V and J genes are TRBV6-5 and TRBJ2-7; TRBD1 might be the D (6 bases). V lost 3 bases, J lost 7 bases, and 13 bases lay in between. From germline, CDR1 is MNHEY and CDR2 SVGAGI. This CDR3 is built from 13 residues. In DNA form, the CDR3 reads TGTGCCAGCAGTTATCCGGGACAAGTGGAGCAGTACTTC. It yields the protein CASSYPGQVEQYF.

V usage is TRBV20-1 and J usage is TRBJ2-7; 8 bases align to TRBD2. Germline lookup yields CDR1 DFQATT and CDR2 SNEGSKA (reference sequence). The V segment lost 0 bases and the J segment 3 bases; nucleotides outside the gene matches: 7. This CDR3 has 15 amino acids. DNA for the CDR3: TGCAGTGCTAGAGATCTAGGGCTAGCGGGCTACGAGCAGTACTTC. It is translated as CSARDLGLAGYEQYF.

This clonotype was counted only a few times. CDR3 sequence (DNA): TGTGCCAGGGGTCCATCCTATAATTCACCCCTCCACTTT. Translating gives CARGPSYNSPLHF. The rearrangement joins TRBV28 to TRBJ1-6, with unresolved D. The CDR3 contains 13 residues. The V end was cut by 9 bases, the J end by 1 base, with 7 bases between. Germline-derived CDR1 and CDR2 are MDHEN and SYDVKM.

In DNA, the CDR3 is TGCAGTGCTAGCAAAAAGGGACTAGTTGGCGAGCAGTACTTC. This translates into CSASKKGLVGEQYF. The chain is built from TRBV20-1 and TRBJ2-7; 8 bases align to TRBD2. From germline, CDR1 is DFQATT and CDR2 SNEGSKA (reference sequence). CDR3 length equals 14 residues. With 3 bases clipped from V and 6 bases from J, the junction kept 10 bases outside the gene matches.

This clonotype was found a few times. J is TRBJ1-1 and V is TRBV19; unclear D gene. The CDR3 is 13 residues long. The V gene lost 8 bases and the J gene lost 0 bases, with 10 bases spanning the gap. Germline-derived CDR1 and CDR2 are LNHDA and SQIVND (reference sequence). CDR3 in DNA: TGTGCCAGTGCGTTACACATGAACACTGAAGCTTTCTTT. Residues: CASALHMNTEAFF.

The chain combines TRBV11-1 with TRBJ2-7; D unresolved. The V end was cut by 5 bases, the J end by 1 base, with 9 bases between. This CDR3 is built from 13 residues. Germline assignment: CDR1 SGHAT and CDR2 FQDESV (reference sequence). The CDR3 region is CASSLGRSYEQYF. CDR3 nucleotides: TGTGCCAGCAGCCTCGGTCGGTCCTACGAGCAGTACTTC.

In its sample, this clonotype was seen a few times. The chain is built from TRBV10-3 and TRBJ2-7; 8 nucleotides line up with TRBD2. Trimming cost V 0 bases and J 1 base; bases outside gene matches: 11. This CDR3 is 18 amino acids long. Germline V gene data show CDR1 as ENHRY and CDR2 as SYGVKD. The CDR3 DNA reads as TGTGCCATCAGTGAGTCTAAGCTTGCGCGGGAGGATTCCTACGAGCAGTACTTC. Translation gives CAISESKLAREDSYEQYF.